This T cell receptor beta chain is from a study of control samples from healthy donors and cancer patients. Libraries were prepared by immunoSEQ multiplex PCR; TCRdb keeps only in-frame clonotypes and omits some of them. The sample includes approximately 97,000 clones, roughly 89% seen only once; the top ten take under 4%. Trimming took off 0 bases at V and 11 bases at J, with 8 bases between the two ends. The CDR3 loop spans 13 amino acids. Germline V gives CDR1 MGHRA, CDR2 YSYEKL. This clonotype originated in a human donor in good health. The donor label of this sample is uncertain. The specimen was blood. The J gene is TRBJ1-6, the V gene TRBV4-1, with D unresolved. This CDR3 reads CASSQDQAPPLHF. CDR3 sequence (DNA): TGCGCCAGCAGCCAAGATCAAGCCCCACCCCTCCACTTT.